Given below is one TCR beta chain in context. What it recognizes is unknown. This sample was taken from a study of a mutant IDH1 vaccine in newly diagnosed glioma. Overall study: Following radiotherapy alone, or alongside temozolomide cycles, vaccination was started after an interval of 4-6 weeks. Averaging approximately 40 years of age, treated patients were about 60% male and about 38% female. Before enrollment, the patients had been treated with radiotherapy alone, temozolomide alone, or both together. Most of them had received both. Notes on the study in general: Pseudoprogression looked unconnected to shifts in top peripheral T cell clonotypes.

Some clones are missing from TCRdb's copy, which holds only in-frame ones; the method was immunoSEQ multiplex PCR. The sample lists some 37,000 clones; 78% were seen once. Time point indicated: week 5, during vaccination. The vaccine gave 300 ug of a 20-mer mutant IDH1 peptide subcutaneously per dose. Trimming cost V 5 bases and J 4 bases, with 9 bases left between them. Germline assignment: CDR1 SNHLY and CDR2 FYNNEI. The CDR3 spans 13 residues. The gene calls are TRBV2 and TRBJ2-1, with a possible D match to TRBD2 (5 bases). Sequencing was performed on PBMCs, taken from a glioma patient whose treatment included an IDH1 peptide vaccine. The origin of this receptor is a man aged 40-49 years with glioma. The chain's CDR3 is CASSLGLYNEQFF. The CDR3 nucleotides read TGTGCCAGCAGTCTCGGACTTTACAATGAGCAGTTCTTC. The full variable domain, completed using reference TRBV2 and TRBJ2-1, is EPEVTQTPSHQVTQMGQEVILRCVPISNHLYFYWYRQILGQKVEFLVSFYNNEISEKSEIFDDQFSVERPDGSNFTLKIRSTKLEDSAMYFCASSLGLYNEQFFGPGTRLTVL.